This T cell receptor (beta chain) was retrieved from a study of cytomegalovirus exposure and HLA in healthy donors. The wider study: A preliminary data release comprised roughly 80 million unique TCRs obtained from HLA-typed donors. Study-wide findings and caveats: Most CMV-associated TCR beta chains were later found to appear HLA-restricted.

The PCR ran on 60 Vbeta and 13 Jbeta primers. Repertoires were generated with immunoSEQ multiplex PCR, while TCRdb's copy carries only in-frame clones and drops some. The profile shows 120,000 or so clones, roughly 80% of them singletons. Worth noting for this clone: Its antigen is still unknown.

Every donor was a healthy person donating bone marrow. This CDR3 is built from 16 residues. Germline V CDR1 and CDR2: SGHTA, FQGTGA. Trimming cost V 0 bases and J 4 bases, with 12 bases left between them. The source is a man aged 25 to 45 in good health and CMV-seronegative. Sequencing input: PBMCs. The chain recombines TRBV7-3 with TRBJ2-2; a possible D gene is TRBD2 (6 bases). CDR3 sequence reads: CASSLTTAGSTGELFF. The CDR3 region has the DNA TGTGCCAGCAGCTTAACGACCGCGGGGAGCACCGGGGAGCTGTTTTTT.